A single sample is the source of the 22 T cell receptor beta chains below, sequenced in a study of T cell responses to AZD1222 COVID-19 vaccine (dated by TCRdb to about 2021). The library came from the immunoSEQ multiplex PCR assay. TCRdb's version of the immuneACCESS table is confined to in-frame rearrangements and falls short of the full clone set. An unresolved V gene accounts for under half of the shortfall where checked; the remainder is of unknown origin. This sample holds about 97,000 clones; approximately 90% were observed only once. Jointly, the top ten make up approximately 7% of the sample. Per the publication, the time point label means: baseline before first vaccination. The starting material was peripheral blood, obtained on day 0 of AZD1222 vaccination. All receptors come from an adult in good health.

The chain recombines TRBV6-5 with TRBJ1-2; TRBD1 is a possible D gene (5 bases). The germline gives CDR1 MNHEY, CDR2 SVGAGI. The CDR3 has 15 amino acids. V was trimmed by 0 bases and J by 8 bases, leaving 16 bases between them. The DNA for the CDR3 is TGTGCCAGCAGTTACTCCCGCCAGGGTTCGAAGGGCTACACCTTC. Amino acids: CASSYSRQGSKGYTF.

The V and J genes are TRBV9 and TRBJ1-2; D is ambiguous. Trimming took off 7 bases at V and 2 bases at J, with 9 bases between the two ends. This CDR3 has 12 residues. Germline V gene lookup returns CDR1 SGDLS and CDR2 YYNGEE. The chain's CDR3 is CASLGWNYGYTF. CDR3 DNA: TGTGCCAGCCTCGGGTGGAACTATGGCTACACCTTC.

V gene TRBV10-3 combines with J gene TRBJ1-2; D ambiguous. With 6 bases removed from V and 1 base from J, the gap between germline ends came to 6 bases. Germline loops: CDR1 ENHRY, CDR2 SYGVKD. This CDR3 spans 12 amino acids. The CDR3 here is CAIRDDNYGYTF. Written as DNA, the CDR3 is TGTGCCATCAGGGACGATAACTATGGCTACACCTTC.

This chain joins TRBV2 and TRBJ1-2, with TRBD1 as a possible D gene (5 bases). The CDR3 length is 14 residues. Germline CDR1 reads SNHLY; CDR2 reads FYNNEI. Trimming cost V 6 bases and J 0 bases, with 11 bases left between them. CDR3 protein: CASSRDRSNYGYTF. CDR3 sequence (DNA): TGTGCCAGCAGCAGGGATAGGTCTAACTATGGCTACACCTTC.

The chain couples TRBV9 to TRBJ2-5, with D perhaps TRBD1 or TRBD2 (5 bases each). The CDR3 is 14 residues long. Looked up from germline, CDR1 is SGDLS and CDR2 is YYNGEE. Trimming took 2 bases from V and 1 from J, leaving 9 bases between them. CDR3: CASSVSGTQETQYF. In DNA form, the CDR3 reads TGTGCCAGCAGCGTTTCGGGGACCCAAGAGACCCAGTACTTC.

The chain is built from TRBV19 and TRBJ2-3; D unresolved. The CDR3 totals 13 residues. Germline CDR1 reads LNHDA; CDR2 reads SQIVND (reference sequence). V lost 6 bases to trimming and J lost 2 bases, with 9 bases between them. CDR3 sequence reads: CASRLKATDTQYF. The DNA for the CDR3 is TGTGCCAGTAGGCTAAAGGCCACAGATACGCAGTATTTT.

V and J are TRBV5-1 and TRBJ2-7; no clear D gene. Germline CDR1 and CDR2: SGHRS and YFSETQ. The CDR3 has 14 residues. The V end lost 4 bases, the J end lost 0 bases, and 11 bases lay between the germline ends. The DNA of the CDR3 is TGCGCCAGCAGCGAAGCACCTCACTCCTACGAGCAGTACTTC. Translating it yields CASSEAPHSYEQYF.

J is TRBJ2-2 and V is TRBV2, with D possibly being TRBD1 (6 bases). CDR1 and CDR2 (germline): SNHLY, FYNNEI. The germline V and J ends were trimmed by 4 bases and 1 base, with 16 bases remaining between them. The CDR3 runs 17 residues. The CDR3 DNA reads TGTGCCAGCAGTGCCCAAGGGGGACCAAGGAACACCGGGGAGCTGTTTTTT. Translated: CASSAQGGPRNTGELFF.

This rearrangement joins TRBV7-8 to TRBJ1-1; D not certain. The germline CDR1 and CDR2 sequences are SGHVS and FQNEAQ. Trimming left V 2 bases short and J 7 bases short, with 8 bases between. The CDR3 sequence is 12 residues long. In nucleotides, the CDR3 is TGTGCCAGCAGCTTATTTTCCGGTGAAGCTTTCTTT. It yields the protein CASSLFSGEAFF.

The CDR3 sequence: CASSPQTGGGVKGYTF. As DNA, the CDR3 is TGTGCCAGTAGTCCCCAAACCGGGGGGGGTGTGAAGGGCTACACCTTC. V usage is TRBV19 and J usage is TRBJ1-2; maybe TRBD1 (5 bases). The V gene lost 5 bases and the J gene lost 8 bases, with 24 bases spanning the gap. In germline, CDR1 is LNHDA, CDR2 SQIVND (reference sequence). CDR3 length equals 16 residues.

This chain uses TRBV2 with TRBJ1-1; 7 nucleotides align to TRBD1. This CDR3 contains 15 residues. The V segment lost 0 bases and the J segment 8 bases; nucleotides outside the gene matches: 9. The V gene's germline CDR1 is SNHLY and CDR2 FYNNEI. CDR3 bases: TGTGCCAGCAGTGAAGCGGGTTGGGACAGAAAAGAAGCTTTCTTT. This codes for CASSEAGWDRKEAFF. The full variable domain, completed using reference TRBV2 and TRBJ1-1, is EPEVTQTPSHQVTQMGQEVILRCVPISNHLYFYWYRQILGQKVEFLVSFYNNEISEKSEIFDDQFSVERPDGSNFTLKIRSTKLEDSAMYFCASSEAGWDRKEAFFGQGTRLTVV.

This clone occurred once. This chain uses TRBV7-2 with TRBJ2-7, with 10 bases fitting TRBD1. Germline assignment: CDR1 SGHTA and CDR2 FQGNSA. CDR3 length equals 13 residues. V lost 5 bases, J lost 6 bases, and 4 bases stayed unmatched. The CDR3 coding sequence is TGTGCCAGCAGCGTCCGGGACAGGGGCGAGCAGTACTTC. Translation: CASSVRDRGEQYF.

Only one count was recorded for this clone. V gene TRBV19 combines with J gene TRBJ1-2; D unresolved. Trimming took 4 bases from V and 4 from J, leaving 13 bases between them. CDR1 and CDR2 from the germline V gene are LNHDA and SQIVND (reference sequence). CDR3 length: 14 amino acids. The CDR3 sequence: CASSRERVAYGYTF. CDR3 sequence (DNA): TGTGCCAGTAGTAGGGAACGAGTGGCCTATGGCTACACCTTC. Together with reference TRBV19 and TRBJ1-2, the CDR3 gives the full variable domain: DGGITQSPKYLFRKEGQNVTLSCEQNLNHDAMYWYRQDPGQGLRLIYYSQIVNDFQKGDIAEGYSVSREKKESFPLTVTSAQKNPTAFYLCASSRERVAYGYTFGSGTRLTVV.

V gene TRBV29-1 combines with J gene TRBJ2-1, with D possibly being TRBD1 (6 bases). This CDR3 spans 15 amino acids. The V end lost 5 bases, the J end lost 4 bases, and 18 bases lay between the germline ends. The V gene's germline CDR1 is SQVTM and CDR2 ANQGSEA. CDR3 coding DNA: TGCAGCGTTTCCGGCGTCAGGGGCCCGTACAATGAGCAGTTCTTC. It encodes CSVSGVRGPYNEQFF.

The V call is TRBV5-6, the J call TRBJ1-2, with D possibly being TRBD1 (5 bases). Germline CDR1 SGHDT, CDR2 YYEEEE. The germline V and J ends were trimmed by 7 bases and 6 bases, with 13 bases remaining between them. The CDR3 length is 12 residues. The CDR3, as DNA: TGTGCCAGCGGGGGTGTCGGCCATGGCTACACCTTC. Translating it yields CASGGVGHGYTF.

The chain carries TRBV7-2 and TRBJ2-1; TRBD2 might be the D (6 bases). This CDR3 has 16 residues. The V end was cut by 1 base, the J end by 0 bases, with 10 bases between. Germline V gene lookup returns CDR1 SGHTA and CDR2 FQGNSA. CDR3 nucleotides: TGTGCCAGCAGCTTAGTTGGCGGGGTCTCCTACAATGAGCAGTTCTTC. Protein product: CASSLVGGVSYNEQFF. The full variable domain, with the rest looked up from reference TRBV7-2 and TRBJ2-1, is GAGVSQSPSNKVTEKGKDVELRCDPISGHTALYWYRQSLGQGLEFLIYFQGNSAPDKSGLPSDRFSAERTGGSVSTLTIQRTQQEDSAVYLCASSLVGGVSYNEQFFGPGTRLTVL.

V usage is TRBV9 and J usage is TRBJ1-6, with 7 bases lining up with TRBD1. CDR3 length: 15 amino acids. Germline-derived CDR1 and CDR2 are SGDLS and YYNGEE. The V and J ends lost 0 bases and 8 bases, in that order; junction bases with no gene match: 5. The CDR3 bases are TGTGCCAGCAGCGTAGAACAGGGGTGGGATTCACCCCTCCACTTT. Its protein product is CASSVEQGWDSPLHF.

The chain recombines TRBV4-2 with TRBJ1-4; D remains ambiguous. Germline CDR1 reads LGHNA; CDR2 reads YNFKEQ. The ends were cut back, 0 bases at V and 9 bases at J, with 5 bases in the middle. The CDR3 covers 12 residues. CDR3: CASSQDLKKLFF. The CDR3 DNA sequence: TGTGCCAGCAGCCAAGATCTAAAAAAACTGTTTTTT.

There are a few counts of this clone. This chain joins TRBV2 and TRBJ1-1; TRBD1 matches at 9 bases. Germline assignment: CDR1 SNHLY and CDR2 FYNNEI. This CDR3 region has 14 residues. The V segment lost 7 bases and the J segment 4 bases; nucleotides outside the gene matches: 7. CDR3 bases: TGTGCCAGCACAAAGGGACAGGGTGGCACTGAAGCTTTCTTT. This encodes CASTKGQGGTEAFF.

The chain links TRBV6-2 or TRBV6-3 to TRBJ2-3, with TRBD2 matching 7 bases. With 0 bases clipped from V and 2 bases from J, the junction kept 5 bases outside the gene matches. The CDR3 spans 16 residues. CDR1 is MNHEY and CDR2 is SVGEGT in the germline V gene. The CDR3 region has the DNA TGTGCCAGCAGTTACTCGGGGACTACCAACACAGATACGCAGTATTTT. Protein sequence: CASSYSGTTNTDTQYF.

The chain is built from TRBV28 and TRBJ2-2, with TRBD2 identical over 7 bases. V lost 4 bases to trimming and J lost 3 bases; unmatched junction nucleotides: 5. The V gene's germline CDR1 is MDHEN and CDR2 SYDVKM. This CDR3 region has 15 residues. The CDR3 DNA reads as TGTGCCAGCAGTTCCTTGGGGGGGGACACCGGGGAGCTGTTTTTT. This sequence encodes CASSSLGGDTGELFF.

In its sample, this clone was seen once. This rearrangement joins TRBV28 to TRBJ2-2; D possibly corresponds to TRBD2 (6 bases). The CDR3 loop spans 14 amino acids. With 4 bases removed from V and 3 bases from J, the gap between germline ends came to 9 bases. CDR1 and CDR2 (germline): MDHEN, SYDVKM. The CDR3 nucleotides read TGTGCCAGCAGTTCTAGCGCAGACACCGGGGAGCTGTTTTTT. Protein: CASSSSADTGELFF.